This TCR beta chain was captured in a study of molecular identifiers for immune sequencing clone quantification. The germline V and J ends were trimmed by 3 bases and 2 bases, with 14 bases remaining between them. Germline lookup yields CDR1 DFQATT and CDR2 SNEGSKA (reference sequence). The CDR3 has 15 residues. General study results and limits: Single-cell amounts of spiked Jurkat TCR RNA were reportedly detectable among roughly 950,000 naive cells. Naive cells had under 1% of molecules in clones above 20 RNA copies, effectors over 97%.

Sorting defined naive CD8 T cells as CD8+CD4-CCR7+CD45RA+. This clonotype was counted between two and nine times. The antigen is unknown. The use of previously described methods and listed TCR primers produced the bulk TCR libraries. TCRdb redid the calling of the PCR reads with MiXCR, one entry per CDR3 protein. The sample carries around 460,000 distinct CDR3 sequences, under 30% recorded once. The clonotype was recovered from a human donor in good health. Some libraries in this study had Jurkat cell RNA spiked in. J is TRBJ1-5 and V is TRBV20-1; D is perhaps TRBD1 (5 bases). The sequenced material came from naive CD8+ T cells from blood, with Jurkat cell RNA spiked in. The subset denotes: FACS-sorted CD8+CD4-CCR7+CD45RA+ naive T cells. CDR3 loop: CSASGEGIGNQPQHF. The CDR3 DNA sequence: TGCAGTGCTAGTGGTGAGGGGATCGGCAATCAGCCCCAGCATTTT.